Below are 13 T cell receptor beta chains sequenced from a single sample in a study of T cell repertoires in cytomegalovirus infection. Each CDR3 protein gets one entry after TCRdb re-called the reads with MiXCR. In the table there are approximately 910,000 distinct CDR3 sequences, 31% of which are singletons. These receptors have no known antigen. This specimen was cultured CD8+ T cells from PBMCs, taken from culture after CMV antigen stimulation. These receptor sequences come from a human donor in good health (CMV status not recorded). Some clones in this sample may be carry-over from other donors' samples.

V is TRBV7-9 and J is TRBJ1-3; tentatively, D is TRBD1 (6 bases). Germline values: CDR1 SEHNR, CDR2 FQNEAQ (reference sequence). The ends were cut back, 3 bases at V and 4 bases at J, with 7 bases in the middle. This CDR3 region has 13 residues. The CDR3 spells CASSFTGGNTIYF. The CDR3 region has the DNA TGTGCCAGCAGCTTCACAGGGGGAAACACCATATATTTT.

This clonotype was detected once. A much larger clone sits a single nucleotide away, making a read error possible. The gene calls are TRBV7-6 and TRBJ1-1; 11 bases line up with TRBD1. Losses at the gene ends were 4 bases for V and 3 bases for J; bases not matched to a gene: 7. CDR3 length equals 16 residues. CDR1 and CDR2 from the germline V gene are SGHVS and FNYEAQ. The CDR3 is CASSSGQGVRYTEAFF. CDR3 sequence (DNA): TGTGCCAGCAGCTCGGGACAGGGGGTCCGGTACACTGAAGCTTTCTTT.

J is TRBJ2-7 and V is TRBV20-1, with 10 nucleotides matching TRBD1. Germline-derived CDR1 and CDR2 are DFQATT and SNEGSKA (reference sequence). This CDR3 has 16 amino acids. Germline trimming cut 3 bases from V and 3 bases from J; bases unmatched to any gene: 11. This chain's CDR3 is CSASGTGDVYVYEQYF. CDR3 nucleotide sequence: TGCAGTGCTAGCGGGACAGGGGACGTTTATGTCTACGAGCAGTACTTC.

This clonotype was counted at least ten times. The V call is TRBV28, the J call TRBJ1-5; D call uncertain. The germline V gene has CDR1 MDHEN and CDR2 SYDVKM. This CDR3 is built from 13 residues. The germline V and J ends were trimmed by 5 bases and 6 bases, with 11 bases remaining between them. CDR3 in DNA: TGTGCCAGCAGTCTACAGATTACTCAGCCCCAGCATTTT. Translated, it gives CASSLQITQPQHF.

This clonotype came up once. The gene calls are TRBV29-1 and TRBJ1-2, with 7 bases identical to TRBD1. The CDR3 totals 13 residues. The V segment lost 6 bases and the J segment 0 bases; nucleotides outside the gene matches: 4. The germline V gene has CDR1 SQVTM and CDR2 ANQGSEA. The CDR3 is CSVPGTANYGYTF. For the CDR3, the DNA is TGCAGCGTCCCCGGGACAGCTAACTATGGCTACACCTTC.

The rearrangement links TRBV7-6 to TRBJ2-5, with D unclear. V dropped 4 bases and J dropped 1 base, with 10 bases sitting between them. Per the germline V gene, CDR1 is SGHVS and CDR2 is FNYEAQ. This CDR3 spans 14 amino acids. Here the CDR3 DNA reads TGTGCCAGCAGCTCTACACGGTCCCAAGAGACCCAGTACTTC. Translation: CASSSTRSQETQYF.

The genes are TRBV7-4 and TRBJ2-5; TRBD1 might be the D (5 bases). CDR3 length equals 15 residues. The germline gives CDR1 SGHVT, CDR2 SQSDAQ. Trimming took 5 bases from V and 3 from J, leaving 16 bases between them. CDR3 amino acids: CASSLLLGPEETQYF. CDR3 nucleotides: TGTGCCAGCAGCCTCCTCCTGGGGCCGGAAGAGACCCAGTACTTC.

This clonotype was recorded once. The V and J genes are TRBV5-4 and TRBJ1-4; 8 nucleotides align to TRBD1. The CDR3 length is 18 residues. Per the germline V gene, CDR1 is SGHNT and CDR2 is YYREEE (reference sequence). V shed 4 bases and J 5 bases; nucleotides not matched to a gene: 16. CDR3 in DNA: TGTGCCAGCAGCACGGGGACAGGCTGGCAGAGGCCCAATGAAAAACTGTTTTTT. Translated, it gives CASSTGTGWQRPNEKLFF.

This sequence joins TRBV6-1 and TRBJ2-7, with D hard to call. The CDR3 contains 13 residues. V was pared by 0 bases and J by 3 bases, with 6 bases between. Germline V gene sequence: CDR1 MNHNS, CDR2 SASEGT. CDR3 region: CASSEAGNYEQYV. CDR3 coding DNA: TGTGCCAGCAGTGAAGCGGGCAACTACGAGCAGTACGTC.

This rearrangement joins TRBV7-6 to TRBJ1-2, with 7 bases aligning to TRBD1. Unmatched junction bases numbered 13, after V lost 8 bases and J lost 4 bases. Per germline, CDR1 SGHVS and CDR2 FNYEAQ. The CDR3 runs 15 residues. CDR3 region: CASGSKTGPPYGYTF. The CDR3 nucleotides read TGTGCCAGCGGGAGCAAGACAGGGCCTCCCTATGGCTACACCTTC.

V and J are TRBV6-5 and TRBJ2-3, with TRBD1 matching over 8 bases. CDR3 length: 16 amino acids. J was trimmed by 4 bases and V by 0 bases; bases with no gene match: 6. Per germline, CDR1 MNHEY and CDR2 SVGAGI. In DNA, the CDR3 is TGTGCCAGCAGTTACTCGTTAGGGACAGGCTCAGATACGCAGTATTTT. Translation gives CASSYSLGTGSDTQYF.

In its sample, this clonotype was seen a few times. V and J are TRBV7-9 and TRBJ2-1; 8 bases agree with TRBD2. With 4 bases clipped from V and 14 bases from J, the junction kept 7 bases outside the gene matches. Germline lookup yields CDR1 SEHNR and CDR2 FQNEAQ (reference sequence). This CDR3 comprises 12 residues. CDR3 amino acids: CASSSGLGVEFF. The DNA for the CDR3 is TGTGCCAGCAGCTCGGGACTAGGGGTGGAGTTCTTC.

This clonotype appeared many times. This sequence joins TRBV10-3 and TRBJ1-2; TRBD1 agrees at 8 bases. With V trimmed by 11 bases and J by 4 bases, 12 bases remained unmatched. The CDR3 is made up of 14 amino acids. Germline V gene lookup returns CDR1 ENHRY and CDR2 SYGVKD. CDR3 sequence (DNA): TGTGCCGTTCGAGGGGACAGGACTCTCTATGGCTACACCTTC. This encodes CAVRGDRTLYGYTF.